A single sample is the source of the 21 T cell receptor beta chains below, sequenced in a study of blood T cell repertoires in COVID-19 (dated by TCRdb to about 2020). The library was obtained by the immunoSEQ multiplex PCR assay. Not all clones reach the TCRdb copy of this immuneACCESS table, which keeps in-frame sequences only. Checked studies attribute under half of the gap to unresolved V genes and leave the rest unexplained. In this sample the table shows some 150,000 clones, 65% to 90% of which occur a single time. The top ten constitute roughly 3.4% of the sample. Sequencing was done on a sample of peripheral blood. Receptor source: an older man with acute or convalescent COVID-19.

V and J are TRBV11-1 and TRBJ2-7; 9 nucleotides agree with TRBD2. This CDR3 is built from 15 residues. From germline, CDR1 is SGHAT and CDR2 FQDESV (reference sequence). V trimming: 1 base; J trimming: 3 bases; junction bases outside the gene matches: 4. The CDR3 loop is CASSLGSGSVYEQYF. In DNA form, the CDR3 reads TGTGCCAGCAGCTTAGGTAGCGGGAGCGTCTACGAGCAGTACTTC.

V and J are TRBV7-9 and TRBJ2-2, with TRBD2 matching 15 bases. Per germline, CDR1 SEHNR and CDR2 FQNEAQ (reference sequence). V shed 4 bases, J shed 3 bases, and the junction held 3 bases outside the gene matches. CDR3 size: 17 residues. The CDR3 is CASSSGLAGGDTGELFF. Written as DNA, the CDR3 is TGTGCCAGCAGCTCCGGACTAGCGGGAGGGGACACCGGGGAGCTGTTTTTT. Using reference TRBV7-9 and TRBJ2-2 for the parts outside the CDR3, the full variable domain is DTGVSQNPRHKITKRGQNVTFRCDPISEHNRLYWYRQTLGQGPEFLTYFQNEAQLEKSRLLSDRFSAERPKGSFSTLEIQRTEQGDSAMYLCASSSGLAGGDTGELFFGEGSRLTVL.

The rearrangement joins TRBV9 to TRBJ1-1, with 10 positions matching TRBD1. The length of the CDR3 is 15 residues. Germline V gene sequence: CDR1 SGDLS, CDR2 YYNGEE. V lost 4 bases and J lost 3; bases outside the gene matches: 6. The CDR3, as DNA: TGTGCCAGCAGCCCCCGGGACAGGGGAGACACTGAAGCTTTCTTT. Protein sequence: CASSPRDRGDTEAFF.

The CDR3 nucleotides read TGCGCCAGCAGCTTGGGACAGGGGTTCTACAATGAGCAGTTCTTC. Amino acids: CASSLGQGFYNEQFF. The chain is built from TRBV5-1 and TRBJ2-1, with 8 bases fitting TRBD1. Germline V CDR1 and CDR2: SGHRS, YFSETQ. Trimming removed 0 bases from V and 3 bases from J; junction bases left unmatched: 2. CDR3 length: 15 amino acids.

This clone was seen a handful of times. The chain joins TRBV27 to TRBJ1-2; possible D gene TRBD1, 5 bases. Germline V gives CDR1 MNHEY, CDR2 SMNVEV (reference sequence). V was trimmed by 2 bases and J by 7 bases, leaving 11 bases between them. CDR3 length: 13 amino acids. The CDR3 nucleotides are TGTGCCAGCAGTTTAGTCGCGGGGCTTGGCTACACCTTC. Amino acid sequence: CASSLVAGLGYTF.

The chain joins TRBV4-1 to TRBJ1-1; D call uncertain. This CDR3 is 15 amino acids long. Trimming took 0 bases from V and 4 from J, leaving 12 bases between them. The germline CDR1 and CDR2 sequences are MGHRA and YSYEKL. In DNA form, the CDR3 reads TGCGCCAGCAGCCAAGATTGGGAGAGGGCCACTGAAGCTTTCTTT. This gives the protein CASSQDWERATEAFF.

V is TRBV10-3 and J is TRBJ2-3; 9 bases line up with TRBD1. The CDR3 sequence is 16 residues long. The V and J ends lost 4 bases and 0 bases, in that order; junction bases with no gene match: 5. Germline V gene sequence: CDR1 ENHRY, CDR2 SYGVKD. CDR3 in DNA: TGTGCCATCAGTGGGGACAGGGATACTAGCACAGATACGCAGTATTTT. It codes for CAISGDRDTSTDTQYF.

The CDR3 here is CASGGRANEQFF. As DNA, the CDR3 is TGTGCCAGTGGCGGGAGGGCCAATGAGCAGTTCTTC. The V call is TRBV19, the J call TRBJ2-1, with TRBD2 matching over 9 bases. Per germline, CDR1 LNHDA and CDR2 SQIVND (reference sequence). V lost 8 bases to trimming and J lost 6 bases; unmatched junction nucleotides: 2. The CDR3 is made up of 12 amino acids.

CDR3 nucleotide sequence: TGCGCCAGCAGCTCCACCGGGACTAGCGGGAGAGCAGATACGCAGTATTTT. This translates into CASSSTGTSGRADTQYF. The rearrangement uses TRBV5-1 and TRBJ2-3; 14 bases are a match to TRBD2. V was pared by 3 bases and J by 4 bases, with 7 bases of the junction left unmatched. The germline CDR1 and CDR2 sequences are SGHRS and YFSETQ. The CDR3 sequence is 17 residues long.

The V gene is TRBV24-1, the J gene TRBJ2-1, with 12 bases aligning to TRBD2. With 4 bases clipped from V and 8 bases from J, the junction kept 5 bases outside the gene matches. This CDR3 is 15 amino acids long. Germline V gene sequence: CDR1 KGHDR, CDR2 SFDVKD. CDR3 in DNA: TGTGCCACCAGTGAGGGTGGACTAGCGGGATATGAGCAGTTCTTC. It encodes CATSEGGLAGYEQFF.

The CDR3: CASSIQSSSSYEQYF. The CDR3 DNA sequence: TGTGCCAGTAGTATACAGTCCTCGTCCTCCTACGAGCAGTACTTC. This chain links TRBV19 with TRBJ2-7, with no clear D. The CDR3 runs 15 residues. V was cut by 2 bases and J by 0 bases, with 11 bases left in between. CDR1 LNHDA and CDR2 SQIVND come from the germline V gene (reference sequence). Filled out from reference TRBV19 and TRBJ2-7, the complete variable domain reads DGGITQSPKYLFRKEGQNVTLSCEQNLNHDAMYWYRQDPGQGLRLIYYSQIVNDFQKGDIAEGYSVSREKKESFPLTVTSAQKNPTAFYLCASSIQSSSSYEQYFGPGTRLTVT.

The genes are TRBV11-2 and TRBJ2-7, with 10 bases that match TRBD1. The J call may be in error: the DNA end matches TRBJ2-1 better. Germline V gives CDR1 SGHAT, CDR2 FQNNGV. This CDR3 comprises 16 residues. CDR3 coding DNA: TGTGCCAGCAGCGTAGCTCTGAGACAGGGGGCTTCTGAGCAGTTCTTC. This sequence encodes CASSVALRQGASEQFF.

The chain employs TRBV12-3 or TRBV12-4 and TRBJ2-5, with D hard to call. The V gene lost 6 bases and the J gene lost 2 bases, with 4 bases spanning the gap. This CDR3 is built from 11 residues. The CDR3 DNA sequence: TGTGCCAGCAGGTCACAAGAGACCCAGTACTTC. It specifies CASRSQETQYF.

The chain employs TRBV21-1 and TRBJ2-4; no DNA check was done on the table's D call, TRBD1. TRBV21-1 is a listed pseudogene. This CDR3 region has 16 residues. The CDR3 here is CASSGLDRPRKNIQYF. CDR3 bases: TGTGCCAGCAGCGGCCTAGACAGGCCACGGAAAAACATTCAGTACTTC.

The V gene is TRBV7-9, the J gene TRBJ2-7; 7 bases are a match to TRBD1. V dropped 5 bases and J dropped 5; count of bases not matched to a gene: 6. This CDR3 is built from 13 residues. Germline lookup yields CDR1 SEHNR and CDR2 FQNEAQ (reference sequence). The CDR3 DNA is TGTGCCAGCAGCCGAGGGGGCGGAAACGAGCAGTACTTC. It encodes CASSRGGGNEQYF.

CDR3 sequence: CASSPDRGPRGYTF. The CDR3 DNA follows: TGTGCCAGCAGTCCCGACAGGGGGCCCCGTGGCTACACCTTC. The V gene is TRBV6-5, the J gene TRBJ1-2; the match to TRBD1 covers 10 bases. Germline trimming cut 5 bases from V and 7 bases from J; bases unmatched to any gene: 7. This CDR3 has 14 residues. Germline loops: CDR1 MNHEY, CDR2 SVGAGI.

This chain joins TRBV15 and TRBJ1-5, with TRBD1 identical over 10 bases. The CDR3 contains 16 residues. After removal of 4 bases from V and 0 bases from J, the junction contained 3 bases not matched to a gene. Germline CDR1 is LNHNV and CDR2 is YYDKDF (reference sequence). The CDR3 sequence is CATSIRTGGSNQPQHF. The CDR3 DNA follows: TGTGCCACCAGCATTAGGACAGGGGGTAGCAATCAGCCCCAGCATTTT.

This clone was recorded a few times. The genes are TRBV19 and TRBJ1-2, with 7 bases lining up with TRBD1. CDR1 and CDR2 (germline): LNHDA, SQIVND (reference sequence). CDR3 length: 14 residues. V gave up 9 bases and J gave up 4 bases; unmatched junction bases: 11. The CDR3 region has the DNA TGTGCCAGCTCCCCCGGACAGGTTGGCTATGGCTACACCTTC. Its translation: CASSPGQVGYGYTF.

The gene calls are TRBV7-2 and TRBJ2-1; 8 bases are shared with TRBD2. Trimming at V came to 4 bases and at J to 7 bases, leaving 9 bases not matched to a gene. Per germline, CDR1 SGHTA and CDR2 FQGNSA. The CDR3 spans 15 residues. The CDR3 bases are TGTGCCAGCAGCTCCTCAGCGGGAGCCCAGAATGAGCAGTTCTTC. Translation: CASSSSAGAQNEQFF.

The rearrangement joins TRBV6-2 or TRBV6-3 to TRBJ2-5, with TRBD2 identical over 10 bases. J was trimmed by 5 bases and V by 0 bases; bases with no gene match: 9. Germline V gives CDR1 MNHEY, CDR2 SVGEGT. The CDR3 is made up of 17 amino acids. The CDR3 loop reads CASSYSWLAGVSETQYF. CDR3 in DNA: TGTGCCAGCAGTTACTCGTGGCTAGCGGGAGTTTCGGAGACCCAGTACTTC.

The chain has TRBV11-2 and TRBJ2-5; 7 bases agree with TRBD1. V gave up 5 bases and J gave up 14 bases; unmatched junction bases: 11. Germline loops: CDR1 SGHAT, CDR2 FQNNGV. This CDR3 region has 12 residues. This CDR3 is CASSPTPDRVYF. The CDR3 DNA reads TGTGCCAGCAGCCCTACCCCCGACAGGGTCTACTTC.